This entry features one TCR beta chain sequence. Trimming pared 0 bases from V and 3 bases from J, leaving 9 bases between. The CDR3 sequence is 14 residues long. Germline CDR1 reads SGDLS; CDR2 reads YYNGEE. Produced via immunoSEQ multiplex PCR; TCRdb's table is partial and in-frame only. The sample has some 220,000 clones, over 90% seen once. The data stem from a study of control samples from healthy donors and cancer patients. Sequenced sample: blood. V is TRBV9 and J is TRBJ1-2; D gene uncertain. This receptor was identified in a man aged 45-65 years in good health. The CDR3 nucleotides are TGTGCCAGCAGCGTAGGAGGAGTCTACTATGGCTACACCTTC. This codes for CASSVGGVYYGYTF.